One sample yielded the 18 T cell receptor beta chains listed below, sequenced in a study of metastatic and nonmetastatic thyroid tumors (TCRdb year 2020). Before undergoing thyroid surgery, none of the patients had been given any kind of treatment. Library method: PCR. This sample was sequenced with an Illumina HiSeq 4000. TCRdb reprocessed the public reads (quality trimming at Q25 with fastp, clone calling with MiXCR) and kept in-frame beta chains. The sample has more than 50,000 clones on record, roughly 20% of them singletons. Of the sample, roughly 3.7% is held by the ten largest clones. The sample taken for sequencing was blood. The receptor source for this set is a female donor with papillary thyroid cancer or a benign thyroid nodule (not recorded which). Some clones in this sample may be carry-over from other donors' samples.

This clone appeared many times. The chain's CDR3 is CSARDLQGAEHQPQHF. CDR3 DNA: TGCAGTGCTAGAGATTTACAGGGGGCGGAGCATCAGCCCCAGCATTTT. The rearrangement links TRBV20-1 to TRBJ1-5; 9 bases are a match to TRBD1. Germline V gene data show CDR1 as DFQATT and CDR2 as SNEGSKA (reference sequence). The CDR3 has 16 amino acids. V dropped 0 bases and J dropped 5; count of bases not matched to a gene: 8.

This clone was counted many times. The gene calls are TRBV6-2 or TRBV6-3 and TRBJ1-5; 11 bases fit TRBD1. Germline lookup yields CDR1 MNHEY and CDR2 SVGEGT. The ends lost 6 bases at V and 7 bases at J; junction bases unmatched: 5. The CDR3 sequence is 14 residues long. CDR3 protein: CASRGTGGYQPQHF. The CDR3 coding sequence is TGTGCCAGCAGAGGGACAGGGGGATACCAGCCCCAGCATTTT.

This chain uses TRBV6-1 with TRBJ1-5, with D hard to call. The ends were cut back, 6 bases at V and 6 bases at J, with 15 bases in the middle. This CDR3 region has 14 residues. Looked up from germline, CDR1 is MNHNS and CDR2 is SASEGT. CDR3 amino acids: CASREWTALQPQHF. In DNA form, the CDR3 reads TGTGCCAGCAGGGAATGGACGGCACTTCAGCCCCAGCATTTT.

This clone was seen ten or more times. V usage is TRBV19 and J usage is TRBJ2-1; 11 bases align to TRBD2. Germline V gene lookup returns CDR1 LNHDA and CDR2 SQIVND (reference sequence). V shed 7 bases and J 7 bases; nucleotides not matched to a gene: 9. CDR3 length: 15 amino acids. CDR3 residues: CASNILAGVRNEQFF. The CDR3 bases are TGTGCCAGTAACATACTAGCGGGAGTCCGAAATGAGCAGTTCTTC.

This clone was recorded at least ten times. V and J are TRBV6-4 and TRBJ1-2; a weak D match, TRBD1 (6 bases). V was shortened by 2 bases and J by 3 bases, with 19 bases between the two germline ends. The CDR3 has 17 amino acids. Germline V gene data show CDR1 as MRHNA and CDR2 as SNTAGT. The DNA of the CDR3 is TGTGCCAGCAGTGACACACCTGGGGGCTCAGGTCACTATGGCTACACCTTC. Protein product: CASSDTPGGSGHYGYTF.

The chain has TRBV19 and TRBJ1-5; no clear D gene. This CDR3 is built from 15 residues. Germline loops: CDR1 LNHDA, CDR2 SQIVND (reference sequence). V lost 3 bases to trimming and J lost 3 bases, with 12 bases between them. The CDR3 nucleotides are TGTGCCAGTAGTATCAGGAAATTGGACAATCAGCCCCAGCATTTT. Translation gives CASSIRKLDNQPQHF.

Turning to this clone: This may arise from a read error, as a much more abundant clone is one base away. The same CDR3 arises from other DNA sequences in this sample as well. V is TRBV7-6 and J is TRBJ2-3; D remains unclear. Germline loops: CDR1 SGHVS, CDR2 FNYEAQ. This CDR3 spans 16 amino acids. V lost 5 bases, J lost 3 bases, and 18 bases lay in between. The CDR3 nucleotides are TGTGCCAGCAGCCCTGAGGTAGCTGGAGTGACAGATACGCAGTATTTT. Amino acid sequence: CASSPEVAGVTDTQYF.

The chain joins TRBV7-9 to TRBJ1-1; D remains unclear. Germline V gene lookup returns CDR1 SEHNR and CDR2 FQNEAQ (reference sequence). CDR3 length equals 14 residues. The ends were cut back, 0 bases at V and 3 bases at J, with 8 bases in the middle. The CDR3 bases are TGTGCCAGCAGCTTAGCTTCCCCTGACACTGAAGCTTTCTTT. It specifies CASSLASPDTEAFF.

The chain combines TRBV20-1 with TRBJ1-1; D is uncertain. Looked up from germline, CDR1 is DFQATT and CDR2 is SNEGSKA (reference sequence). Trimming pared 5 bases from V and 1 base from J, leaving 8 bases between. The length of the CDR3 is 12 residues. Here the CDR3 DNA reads TGCAGTGCTCAGGCGACGAACACTGAAGCTTTCTTT. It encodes CSAQATNTEAFF.

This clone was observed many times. The chain's CDR3 is CASSSSGRAQETQYF. CDR3 coding DNA: TGTGCCAGCAGCTCCTCTGGACGTGCTCAGGAGACCCAGTACTTC. The chain combines TRBV5-4 with TRBJ2-5; D gene ambiguous. The V and J ends lost 3 bases and 5 bases respectively, with 17 bases between them. This CDR3 has 15 residues. Germline CDR1 and CDR2: SGHNT and YYREEE (reference sequence).

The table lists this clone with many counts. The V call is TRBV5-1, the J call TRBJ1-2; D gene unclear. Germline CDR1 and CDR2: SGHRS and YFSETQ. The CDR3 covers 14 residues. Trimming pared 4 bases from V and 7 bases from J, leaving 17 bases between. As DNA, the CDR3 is TGCGCCAGCAGCCCGTCGGGCCTCGACGGTGGCTACACCTTC. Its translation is CASSPSGLDGGYTF.

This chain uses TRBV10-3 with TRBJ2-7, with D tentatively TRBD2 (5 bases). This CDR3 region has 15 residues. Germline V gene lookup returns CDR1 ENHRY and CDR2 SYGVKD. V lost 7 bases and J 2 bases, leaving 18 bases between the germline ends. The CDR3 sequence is CAIIPIGEQAYEQYF. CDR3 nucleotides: TGTGCCATCATTCCTATCGGGGAGCAAGCCTACGAGCAGTACTTC.

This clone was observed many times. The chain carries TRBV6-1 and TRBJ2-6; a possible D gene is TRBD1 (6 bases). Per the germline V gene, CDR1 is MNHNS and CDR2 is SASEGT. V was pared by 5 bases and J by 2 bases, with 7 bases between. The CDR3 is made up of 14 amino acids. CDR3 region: CASSPGAGANVLTF. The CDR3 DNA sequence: TGTGCCAGCAGTCCAGGGGCTGGGGCCAACGTCCTGACTTTC.

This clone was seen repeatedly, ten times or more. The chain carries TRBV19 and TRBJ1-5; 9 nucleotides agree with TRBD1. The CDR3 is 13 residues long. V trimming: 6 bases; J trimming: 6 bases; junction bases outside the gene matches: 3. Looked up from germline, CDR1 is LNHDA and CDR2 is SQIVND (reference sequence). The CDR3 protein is CASSDRGVQPQHF. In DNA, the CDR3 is TGTGCCAGTAGCGACAGGGGGGTTCAGCCCCAGCATTTT.

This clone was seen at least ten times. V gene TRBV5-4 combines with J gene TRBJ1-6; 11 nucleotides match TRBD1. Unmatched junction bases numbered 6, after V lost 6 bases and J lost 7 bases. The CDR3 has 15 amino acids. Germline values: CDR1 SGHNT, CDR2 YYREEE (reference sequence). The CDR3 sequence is CASTGDRGTNSPLHF. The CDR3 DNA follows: TGTGCCAGCACCGGGGACAGGGGGACCAATTCACCCCTCCACTTT.

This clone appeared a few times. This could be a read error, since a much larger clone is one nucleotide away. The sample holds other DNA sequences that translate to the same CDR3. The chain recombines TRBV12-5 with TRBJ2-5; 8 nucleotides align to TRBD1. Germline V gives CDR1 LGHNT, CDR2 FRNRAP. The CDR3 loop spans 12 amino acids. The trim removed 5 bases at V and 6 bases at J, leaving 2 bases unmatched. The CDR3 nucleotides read TGTGCTAGTGGTGGACAGGGAAAGACCCAGTACTTC. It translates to CASGGQGKTQYF.

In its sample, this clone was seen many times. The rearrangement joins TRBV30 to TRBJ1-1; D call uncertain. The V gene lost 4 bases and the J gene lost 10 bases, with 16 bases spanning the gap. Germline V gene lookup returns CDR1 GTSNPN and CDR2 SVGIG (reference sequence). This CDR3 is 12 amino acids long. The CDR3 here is CAWNADRGRAFF. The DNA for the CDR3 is TGTGCCTGGAATGCCGACCGCGGGAGAGCTTTCTTT.

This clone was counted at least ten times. In DNA form, the CDR3 reads TGCGCCAGCAGCCAGGGTAATTCACCCCTCCACTTT. This encodes CASSQGNSPLHF. The chain joins TRBV4-1 to TRBJ1-6; D gene uncertain. Germline V lookup: CDR1 MGHRA, CDR2 YSYEKL. The CDR3 has 12 residues. V lost 3 bases and J lost 6, with 3 bases in between.